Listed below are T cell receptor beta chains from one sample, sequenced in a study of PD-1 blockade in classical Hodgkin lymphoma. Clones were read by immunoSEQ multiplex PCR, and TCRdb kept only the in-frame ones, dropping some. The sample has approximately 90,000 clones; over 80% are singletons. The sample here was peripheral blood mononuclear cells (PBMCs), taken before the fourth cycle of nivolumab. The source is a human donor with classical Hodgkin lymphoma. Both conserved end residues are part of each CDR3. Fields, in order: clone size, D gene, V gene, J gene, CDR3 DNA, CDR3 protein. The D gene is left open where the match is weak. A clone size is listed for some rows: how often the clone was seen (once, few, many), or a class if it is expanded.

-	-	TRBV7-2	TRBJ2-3	TGTGCCAGCAGCGCGGGTCCAGGAGCAGATACGCAGTATTTT	CASSAGPGADTQYF
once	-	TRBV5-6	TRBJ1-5	TGTGCCAGCAGCCCGATGGACGGGGATCAGCCCCAGCATTTT	CASSPMDGDQPQHF
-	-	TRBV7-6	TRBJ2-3	TGTGCCAGCAGCCCCGGGACTTCCACAGATACGCAGTATTTT	CASSPGTSTDTQYF
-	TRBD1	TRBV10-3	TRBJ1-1	TGTGCCATCAGTAGTGGTACAGGGGGGGCGAACACTGAAGCTTTCTTT	CAISSGTGGANTEAFF
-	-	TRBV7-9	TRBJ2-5	TGTGCCAGCAGCTTTGGGGCCTATTGGGAGACCCAGTACTTC	CASSFGAYWETQYF
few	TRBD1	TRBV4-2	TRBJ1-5	TGTGCCAGCAGCCCGGACAGGGGCAATCAGCCCCAGCATTTT	CASSPDRGNQPQHF
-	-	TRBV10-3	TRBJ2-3	TGTGCCATCAGGCAGGGGAGGGCAGATACGCAGTATTTT	CAIRQGRADTQYF
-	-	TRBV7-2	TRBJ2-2	TGTGCCAGCAGCTTAGGGACGGGCACCGGGGAGCTGTTTTTT	CASSLGTGTGELFF
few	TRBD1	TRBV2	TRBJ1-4	TGTGCCAGCAGCTGGGACAGGGAGGCTGAAAAACTGTTTTTT	CASSWDREAEKLFF
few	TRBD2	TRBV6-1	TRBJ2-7	TGTGCCAGCAGCGCCTCGGCGGGAGTGGTCGAGCAGTACTTC	CASSASAGVVEQYF
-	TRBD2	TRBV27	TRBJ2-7	TGTGCCAGCAGTGCAAGGACTAGCGGGAATCCCTACGAGCAGTACTTC	CASSARTSGNPYEQYF
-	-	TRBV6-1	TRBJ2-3	TGTGCCGCCACACCAGGCACAGATACGCAGTATTTT	CAATPGTDTQYF
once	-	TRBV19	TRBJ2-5	TGTGCCAGTAGTATGGGGGTTCAGGAGACCCAGTACTTC	CASSMGVQETQYF
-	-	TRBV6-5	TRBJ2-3	TGTGCCAGCAGGAGGCGGACAGATACGCAGTATTTT	CASRRRTDTQYF
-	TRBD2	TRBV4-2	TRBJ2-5	TGTGCCAGCAGCCAAGCACGGCTAGCGGAAGAGACCCAGTACTTC	CASSQARLAEETQYF
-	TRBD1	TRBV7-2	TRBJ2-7	TGTGCCAGCAGCTTAGAAGGGACAGGGTCGGGGGAGCAGTACTTC	CASSLEGTGSGEQYF
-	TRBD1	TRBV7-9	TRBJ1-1	TGTGCCAGCAGAACACAGGGGGACACTGAAGCTTTCTTT	CASRTQGDTEAFF
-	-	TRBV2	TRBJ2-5	TGTGCCAGCAATCGGGAGCAAGAGACCCAGTACTTC	CASNREQETQYF
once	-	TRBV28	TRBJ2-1	TGTGCCAGCAGCCTTTCTCAGGTCGGTTCCTACAATGAGCAGTTCTTC	CASSLSQVGSYNEQFF
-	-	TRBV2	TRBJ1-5	TGTGCCAGCAGCCGACAGTTAGACCAGCCCCAGCATTTT	CASSRQLDQPQHF